Below are 5 T cell receptor beta chains sequenced from a single sample in a study of control samples from healthy donors and cancer patients (dated by TCRdb to 2018 to 2021). Receptor libraries were prepared by the immunoSEQ multiplex PCR assay. Imported from immuneACCESS, the table was reduced by TCRdb to in-frame sequences with V and J called. These copies leave out some clones; in studies compared against another copy, an unresolved V gene accounts for under half, and the cause of the remainder is not known. For this sample there are tens of thousands of clones; about 87% appear just once. The top ten hold around an eighth of the sample. The sample comprised blood. These receptors were collected from a woman between 70 and 85 years old in good health.

V usage is TRBV5-1 and J usage is TRBJ2-6; 11 bases fit TRBD1. After removal of 0 bases from V and 0 bases from J, the junction contained 2 bases not matched to a gene. CDR1 is SGHRS and CDR2 is YFSETQ in the germline V gene. The CDR3 is 18 residues long. The CDR3 is CASSLDGTGGSGANVLTF. The CDR3 DNA follows: TGCGCCAGCAGCTTGGACGGGACAGGGGGCTCTGGGGCCAACGTCCTGACTTTC.

This chain connects TRBV5-1 to TRBJ2-3; D is perhaps TRBD1 or TRBD2 (5 bases each). Per the germline V gene, CDR1 is SGHRS and CDR2 is YFSETQ. This CDR3 is 17 amino acids long. V lost 0 bases to trimming and J lost 0 bases, with 14 bases between them. CDR3 in DNA: TGCGCCAGCAGCTTGGCCGGGGCGGATTCGAGCACAGATACGCAGTATTTT. Encoded protein: CASSLAGADSSTDTQYF.

This clone was detected a few times. This chain connects TRBV6-4 to TRBJ2-2; D uncertain. This CDR3 has 13 residues. V lost 4 bases and J lost 2, with 5 bases in between. Germline lookup yields CDR1 MRHNA and CDR2 SNTAGT. DNA for the CDR3: TGTGCCAGCAGTGCCTACAACACCGGGGAGCTGTTTTTT. It codes for CASSAYNTGELFF.

The chain combines TRBV3-1 (or the pseudogene TRBV3-2) with TRBJ1-1; 7 bases line up with TRBD1. The V segment lost 4 bases and the J segment 1 base; nucleotides outside the gene matches: 12. From germline, CDR1 is LGHDT and CDR2 YNNKEL (reference sequence). The CDR3 sequence is 17 residues long. This CDR3 is CASSLAAEGARNTEAFF. The CDR3 nucleotides are TGTGCCAGCAGCCTGGCTGCGGAGGGGGCAAGGAACACTGAAGCTTTCTTT.

The chain employs TRBV11-2 and TRBJ1-3; D call uncertain. Germline CDR1 is SGHAT and CDR2 is FQNNGV. The length of the CDR3 is 13 residues. The germline V and J ends were trimmed by 7 bases and 8 bases, with 15 bases remaining between them. Here the CDR3 reads CASTRTLRDTIYF. CDR3 bases: TGTGCCAGCACCAGGACTTTGAGGGACACCATATATTTT.